The 26 T cell receptor beta chains below were found in one sample sequenced in a study of blood T cell repertoires in COVID-19 (TCRdb year 2020). Library generation was performed with the immunoSEQ multiplex PCR assay. TCRdb obtained this table from immuneACCESS and retained in-frame rearrangements with V and J assigned. These tables miss some clones; where compared with another copy, unresolved V genes account for less than half of the shortfall, and the remainder is unexplained. In this sample the table shows roughly 330,000 clones, around 87% of which occur a single time. The ten largest make up roughly 5% of the sample. Sequenced: PBMCs or T cells enriched from blood (not recorded which). Receptors originate from a woman in her 30s who had recovered from COVID-19.

The rearrangement links TRBV29-1 to TRBJ2-7; 7 nucleotides line up with TRBD1. After removal of 4 bases from V and 2 bases from J, the junction contained 2 bases not matched to a gene. Germline loops: CDR1 SQVTM, CDR2 ANQGSEA. The CDR3 contains 12 residues. The CDR3: CSVVGTAYEQYF. The CDR3 coding sequence is TGCAGCGTTGTGGGGACAGCCTACGAGCAGTACTTC.

The V and J genes are TRBV5-1 and TRBJ1-2; 7 nucleotides line up with TRBD1. Per the germline V gene, CDR1 is SGHRS and CDR2 is YFSETQ. V dropped 4 bases and J dropped 3; count of bases not matched to a gene: 9. The CDR3 is 15 residues long. The CDR3 DNA reads as TGCGCCAGCAGCCTCCGGGACAGCAATTACTATGGCTACACCTTC. Translation: CASSLRDSNYYGYTF.

The genes are TRBV5-5 and TRBJ1-4; 7 positions agree with TRBD1. The CDR3 has 16 residues. V trimming: 4 bases; J trimming: 8 bases; junction bases outside the gene matches: 14. Germline-derived CDR1 and CDR2 are SGHKS and YYEKEE (reference sequence). CDR3 in DNA: TGTGCCAGCAGCCCCGGGACAGCCCGATCGGGGGAAAAACTGTTTTTT. It is translated as CASSPGTARSGEKLFF.

The chain carries TRBV7-8 and TRBJ2-2; 7 bases are a match to TRBD1. Germline V gives CDR1 SGHVS, CDR2 FQNEAQ. The CDR3 runs 17 residues. V lost 4 bases to trimming and J lost 0 bases; unmatched junction nucleotides: 8. The CDR3 is CASSYDRVITNTGELFF. The DNA for the CDR3 is TGTGCCAGCAGCTACGACAGGGTAATCACGAACACCGGGGAGCTGTTTTTT.

V gene TRBV12-3 or TRBV12-4 combines with J gene TRBJ1-2; D is ambiguous. CDR3 length: 12 amino acids. Trimming left V 5 bases short and J 8 bases short, with 12 bases between. In nucleotides, the CDR3 is TGTGCCAGCAGTCCGCAGACTAGAGGCTACACCTTC. The encoded protein is CASSPQTRGYTF.

About this clone: Other DNA sequences from this sample encode an identical CDR3 as well. The genes are TRBV5-1 and TRBJ1-2; possibly TRBD1 for D (6 bases). CDR1 and CDR2 (germline): SGHRS, YFSETQ. V lost 4 bases and J lost 4, with 11 bases in between. The CDR3 is 13 amino acids. Here the CDR3 DNA reads TGCGCCAGCAGCCTCACAGGGACCTATGGCTACACCTTC. It specifies CASSLTGTYGYTF.

The rearrangement links TRBV7-9 to TRBJ1-2; TRBD1 aligns across 9 bases. Germline V gives CDR1 SEHNR, CDR2 FQNEAQ (reference sequence). Trimming removed 5 bases from V and 4 bases from J; junction bases left unmatched: 5. CDR3 size: 14 residues. CDR3 region: CASSEGQGVYGYTF. CDR3 DNA: TGTGCCAGCAGCGAGGGACAGGGTGTCTATGGCTACACCTTC.

With regard to this clone: Other nucleotide sequences in the sample specify the same CDR3. V gene TRBV6-5 combines with J gene TRBJ1-1; TRBD1 matches at 7 bases. This CDR3 is 13 amino acids long. Germline loops: CDR1 MNHEY, CDR2 SVGAGI. Trimming cost V 6 bases and J 0 bases; bases outside gene matches: 1. The CDR3 region has the DNA TGTGCCAGCAGAGGACAGGTGAACACTGAAGCTTTCTTT. Its protein is CASRGQVNTEAFF.

The chain has TRBV29-1 and TRBJ1-1; 8 nucleotides align to TRBD1. V trimming: 4 bases; J trimming: 8 bases; junction bases outside the gene matches: 0. Germline V gene lookup returns CDR1 SQVTM and CDR2 ANQGSEA. There are 10 residues in the CDR3. CDR3 residues: CSVGTGEAFF. The CDR3 DNA reads as TGCAGCGTTGGGACAGGGGAAGCTTTCTTT.

The chain links TRBV19 to TRBJ1-3, with D possibly TRBD1 on 6 matching bases. V was shortened by 6 bases and J by 5 bases, with 11 bases between the two germline ends. This CDR3 is 13 amino acids long. Germline-derived CDR1 and CDR2 are LNHDA and SQIVND (reference sequence). The CDR3, as DNA: TGTGCCAGTAGGCACGGACAGAGAAACACCATATATTTT. Translating gives CASRHGQRNTIYF.

This clone was counted only a few times. In nucleotides, the CDR3 is TGTGCCAGCAGTTTGTTTATGGACAGGCCCTACGAGCAGTACTTC. Amino acid sequence: CASSLFMDRPYEQYF. The rearrangement uses TRBV28 and TRBJ2-7; 7 bases map to TRBD1. The CDR3 loop spans 15 amino acids. Trimming cost V 3 bases and J 2 bases; bases outside gene matches: 7. The germline V gene has CDR1 MDHEN and CDR2 SYDVKM.

The chain uses TRBV19 and TRBJ2-6; no clear D. The CDR3 spans 16 residues. Germline V lookup: CDR1 LNHDA, CDR2 SQIVND (reference sequence). The germline V and J ends were trimmed by 5 bases and 0 bases, with 11 bases remaining between them. The CDR3 is CASSPSRLSGANVLTF. CDR3 DNA sequence: TGTGCCAGTAGTCCGTCTAGACTCTCTGGGGCCAACGTCCTGACTTTC.

The CDR3 sequence is CASSPVAGHQPQHF. The CDR3 coding sequence is TGTGCCAGCAGCCCAGTTGCGGGCCATCAGCCCCAGCATTTT. The chain employs TRBV6-5 and TRBJ1-5, with D hard to call. Trimming left V 6 bases short and J 5 bases short, with 14 bases between. The V gene's germline CDR1 is MNHEY and CDR2 SVGAGI. The CDR3 covers 14 residues.

Details on this clone: The junction and the germline gene differ at one end; a read error may be behind it. The genes are TRBV9 and TRBJ1-6, with TRBD1 identical over 8 bases. CDR3 length equals 16 residues. Germline assignment: CDR1 SGDLS and CDR2 YYNGEE. Here the CDR3 DNA reads TGTGCCAGCAGCGGCGGACAGGGCTCCCATAATTCACCCCTCCACTTT. Translating gives CASSGGQGSHNSPLHF.

The chain employs TRBV25-1 and TRBJ1-2; TRBD1 aligns across 7 bases. Losses at the gene ends were 7 bases for V and 7 bases for J; bases not matched to a gene: 9. Looked up from germline, CDR1 is MGHDK and CDR2 is SYGVNS. CDR3 length: 13 residues. The CDR3 nucleotides read TGTGCCAGCAACGGAGGAGGGGGCTTTGGCTACACCTTC. Its protein is CASNGGGGFGYTF.

CDR3 in DNA: TGTGCCAGCAGAAGGACAGGTTCCCCTCGGGAGCAGTACTTC. Translated: CASRRTGSPREQYF. The chain joins TRBV7-8 to TRBJ2-7; 7 nucleotides align to TRBD1. J lost 7 bases, V lost 6 bases, and 12 bases had no gene match. Per germline, CDR1 SGHVS and CDR2 FQNEAQ. The CDR3 runs 14 residues.

This clone was observed a single time. The chain combines TRBV28 with TRBJ1-2; D is ambiguous. The CDR3 covers 17 residues. The germline V gene has CDR1 MDHEN and CDR2 SYDVKM. The V end lost 3 bases, the J end lost 4 bases, and 21 bases lay between the germline ends. The CDR3 spells CASSLSVGHARVYGYTF. The CDR3 coding sequence is TGTGCCAGCAGTTTGAGTGTAGGTCACGCCCGGGTCTATGGCTACACCTTC.

This clone occurred a few times. The chain couples TRBV6-5 to TRBJ1-2, with TRBD1 as a possible D gene (5 bases). The CDR3 consists of 13 residues. V was pared by 7 bases and J by 4 bases, with 13 bases between. Germline V gene sequence: CDR1 MNHEY, CDR2 SVGAGI. The CDR3 region has the DNA TGTGCCAGCACCCGGGACTGGGCCTATGGCTACACCTTC. It is translated as CASTRDWAYGYTF.

This chain links TRBV14 with TRBJ1-1; maybe TRBD1 (6 bases). CDR1 is SGHDN, CDR2 FVKESK, per germline. V was trimmed by 3 bases and J by 1 base, leaving 12 bases between them. The CDR3 spans 15 residues. In nucleotides, the CDR3 is TGTGCCAGCAGCCAGATAGGGACACGGAACACTGAAGCTTTCTTT. The encoded protein is CASSQIGTRNTEAFF.

The chain links TRBV5-1 to TRBJ2-3; D not resolved. Germline V lookup: CDR1 SGHRS, CDR2 YFSETQ. The CDR3 runs 14 residues. Trimming stripped 0 bases from V and 0 bases from J, with 5 bases between. CDR3 coding DNA: TGCGCCAGCAGCTTGGGTCGGAGCACAGATACGCAGTATTTT. Translation: CASSLGRSTDTQYF.

This clone was counted once. V is TRBV12-3 or TRBV12-4 and J is TRBJ1-1; no reliable D call. The CDR3 is 13 amino acids. Trimming left V 3 bases short and J 6 bases short, with 11 bases between. The CDR3 sequence is CASSLYEGSEAFF. The CDR3 coding sequence is TGTGCCAGCAGTTTGTACGAGGGATCTGAAGCTTTCTTT.

The rearrangement uses TRBV4-1 and TRBJ1-2; TRBD1 is a possible D gene (5 bases). CDR1 and CDR2 from the germline V gene are MGHRA and YSYEKL. CDR3 length: 14 residues. With 3 bases removed from V and 2 bases from J, the gap between germline ends came to 10 bases. This chain's CDR3 is CASSQSTDNYGYTF. In DNA form, the CDR3 reads TGCGCCAGCAGCCAGTCGACAGACAACTATGGCTACACCTTC.

The chain employs TRBV11-1 and TRBJ1-1; D not certain. The CDR3 has 15 residues. Germline loops: CDR1 SGHAT, CDR2 FQDESV (reference sequence). V lost 2 bases and J lost 0, with 10 bases in between. CDR3 residues: CASSLLSSVNTEAFF. As DNA, the CDR3 is TGTGCCAGCAGCTTACTTTCCTCGGTGAACACTGAAGCTTTCTTT.

The CDR3 protein is CASSFLVAGELFF. The CDR3 coding sequence is TGTGCCAGCAGCTTTCTGGTAGCCGGGGAGCTGTTTTTT. The V and J genes are TRBV7-3 and TRBJ2-2; no firm D call. This CDR3 comprises 13 residues. Germline V gene sequence: CDR1 SGHTA, CDR2 FQGTGA. Deletions cut 3 bases from V and 6 bases from J, with 8 bases between.

The chain has TRBV5-1 and TRBJ1-2; maybe TRBD1 (6 bases). This CDR3 has 14 amino acids. Germline CDR1 is SGHRS and CDR2 is YFSETQ. The ends were cut back, 0 bases at V and 7 bases at J, with 13 bases in the middle. The CDR3 sequence: CASSLDSGVIGYTF. For the CDR3, the DNA is TGCGCCAGCAGCTTGGATTCAGGGGTAATTGGCTACACCTTC.

The chain couples TRBV3-1 (or the pseudogene TRBV3-2) to TRBJ1-2; D is undetermined. The germline V and J ends were trimmed by 0 bases and 4 bases, with 9 bases remaining between them. Per germline, CDR1 LGHDT and CDR2 YNNKEL (reference sequence). The CDR3 runs to 14 residues. CDR3 nucleotides: TGTGCCAGCAGCCAAGAGTGGCAGTTCTATGGCTACACCTTC. The encoded protein is CASSQEWQFYGYTF.